This T cell receptor (beta chain) was found in a study of OX40 agonist ivuxolimab in advanced cancers. The wider study: Ivuxolimab, which patients received intravenously every 2 weeks, was dosed at 0.01 to 10 mg/kg. Participants could have had prior anti-PD-1, anti-PD-L1 or anti-CTLA-4 therapy, and more than 35% had some.

On this clone itself: Its antigen remains unknown.

The CDR3 is made up of 13 amino acids. Germline V gives CDR1 SGHTA, CDR2 FQGTGA. Trimming cost V 5 bases and J 6 bases, with 14 bases left between them. TCRdb's copy holds only in-frame clones and misses some; the assay was immunoSEQ multiplex PCR. The sample includes around 60,000 clones, approximately 79% of them seen just once. Whole-study findings and limits: On average, a greater number of expanded clones characterised CD8+ T cells relative to CD4+. Patients with a partial response at 0.1-3.0 mg/kg had among the lowest clonal expansion.

This TCR was recovered from an adult with an advanced solid tumor such as melanoma, head and neck, liver or kidney cancer. The chain employs TRBV7-3 and TRBJ2-7, with D maybe TRBD1 (6 bases). Sequencing used CD4+ or CD8+ T cells sorted from blood, obtained in a trial of the OX40 agonist ivuxolimab. The CDR3 nucleotides read TGTGCCAGCAGCCTCGGACAGTTAGGCGAGCAGTACTTC. Encoded protein: CASSLGQLGEQYF.